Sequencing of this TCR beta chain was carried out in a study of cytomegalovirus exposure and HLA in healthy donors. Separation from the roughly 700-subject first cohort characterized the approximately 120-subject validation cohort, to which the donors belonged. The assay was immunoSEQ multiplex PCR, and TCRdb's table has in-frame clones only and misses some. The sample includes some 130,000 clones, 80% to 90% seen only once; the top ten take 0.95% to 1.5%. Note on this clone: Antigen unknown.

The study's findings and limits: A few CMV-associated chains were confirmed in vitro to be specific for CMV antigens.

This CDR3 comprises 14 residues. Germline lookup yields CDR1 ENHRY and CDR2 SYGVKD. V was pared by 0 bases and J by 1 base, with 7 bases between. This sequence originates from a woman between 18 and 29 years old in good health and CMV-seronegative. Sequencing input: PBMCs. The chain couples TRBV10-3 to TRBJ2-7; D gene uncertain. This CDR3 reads CAISESVASYEQYF. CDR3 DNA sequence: TGTGCCATCAGTGAGTCGGTGGCTTCCTACGAGCAGTACTTC.